The present entry profiles one TCR beta chain with its context. Its antigen is not identified. This entry belongs to a study of cytomegalovirus exposure and HLA in healthy donors. Findings of the study overall: The authors later found most CMV-associated TCR beta chains appeared HLA-restricted. In a later analysis, several top co-occurrence clusters appeared linked to parvovirus B19, influenza, CMV and Epstein-Barr virus. The only immune exposure information that was available was CMV serostatus. An analysis done earlier found most TCR beta V segments productive about 90% or about 30% of the time.

The PCR contained 60 Vbeta and 13 Jbeta primers. This table comes from immunoSEQ multiplex PCR, and its TCRdb copy is limited to in-frame clones, with some not included. The sample has 85,000 to 100,000 clones; about 75% are singletons. The sequencing sample was made of PBMCs. This TCR was sampled from a man aged 40-50 years in good health and CMV-seropositive.

The CDR3 protein is CASSPGDGHFNYEQYF. As DNA, the CDR3 is TGTGCCAGCAGCCCGGGGGACGGACATTTTAACTACGAGCAGTACTTC. This chain uses TRBV5-4 with TRBJ2-5, with a weak D call TRBD2 (6 bases). Judging by the DNA end, TRBJ2-7 fits better; the J call may be wrong. Germline values: CDR1 SGHNT, CDR2 YYREEE (reference sequence). This CDR3 comprises 16 residues.